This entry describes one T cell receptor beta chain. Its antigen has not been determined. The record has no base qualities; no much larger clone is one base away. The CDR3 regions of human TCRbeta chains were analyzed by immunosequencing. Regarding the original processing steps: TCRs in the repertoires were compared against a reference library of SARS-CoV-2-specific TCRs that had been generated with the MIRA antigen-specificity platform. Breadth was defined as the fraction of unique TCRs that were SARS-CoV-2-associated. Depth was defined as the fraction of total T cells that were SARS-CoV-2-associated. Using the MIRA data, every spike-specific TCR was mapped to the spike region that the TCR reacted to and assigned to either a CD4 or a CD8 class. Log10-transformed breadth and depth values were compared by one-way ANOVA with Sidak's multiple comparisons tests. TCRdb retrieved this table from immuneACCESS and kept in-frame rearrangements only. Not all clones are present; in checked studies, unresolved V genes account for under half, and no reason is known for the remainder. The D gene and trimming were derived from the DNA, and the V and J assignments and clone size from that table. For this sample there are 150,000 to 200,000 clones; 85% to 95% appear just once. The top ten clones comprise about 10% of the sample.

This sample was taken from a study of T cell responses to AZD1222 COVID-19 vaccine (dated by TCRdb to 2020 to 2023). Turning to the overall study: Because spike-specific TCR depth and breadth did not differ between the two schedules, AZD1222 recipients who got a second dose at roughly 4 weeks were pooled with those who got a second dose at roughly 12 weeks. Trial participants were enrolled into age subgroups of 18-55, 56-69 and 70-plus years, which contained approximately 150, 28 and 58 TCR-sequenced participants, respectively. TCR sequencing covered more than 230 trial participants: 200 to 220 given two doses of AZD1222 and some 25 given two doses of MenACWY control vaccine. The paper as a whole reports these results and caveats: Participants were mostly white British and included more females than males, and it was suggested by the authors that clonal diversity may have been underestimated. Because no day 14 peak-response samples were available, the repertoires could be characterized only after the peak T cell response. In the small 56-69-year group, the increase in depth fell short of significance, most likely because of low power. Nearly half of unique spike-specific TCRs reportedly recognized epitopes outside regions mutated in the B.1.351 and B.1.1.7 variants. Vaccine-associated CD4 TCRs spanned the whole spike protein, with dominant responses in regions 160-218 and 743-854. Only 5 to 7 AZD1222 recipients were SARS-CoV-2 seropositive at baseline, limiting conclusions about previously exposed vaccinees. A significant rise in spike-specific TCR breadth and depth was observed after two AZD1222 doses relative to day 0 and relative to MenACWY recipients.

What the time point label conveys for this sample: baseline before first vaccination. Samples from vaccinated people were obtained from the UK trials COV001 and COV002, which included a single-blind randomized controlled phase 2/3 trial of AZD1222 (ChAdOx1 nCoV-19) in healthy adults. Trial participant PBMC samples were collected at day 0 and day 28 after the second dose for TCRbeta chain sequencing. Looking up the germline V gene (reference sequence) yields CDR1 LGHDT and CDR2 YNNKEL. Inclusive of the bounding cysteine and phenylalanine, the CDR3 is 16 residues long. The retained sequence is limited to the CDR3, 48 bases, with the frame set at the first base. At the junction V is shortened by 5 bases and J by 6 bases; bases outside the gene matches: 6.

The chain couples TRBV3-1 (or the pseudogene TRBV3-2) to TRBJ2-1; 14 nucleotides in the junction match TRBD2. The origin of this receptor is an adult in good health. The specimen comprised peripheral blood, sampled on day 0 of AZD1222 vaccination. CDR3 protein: CASSSPTSGGVNEQFF. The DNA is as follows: TGTGCCAGCAGCTCCCCGACTAGCGGGGGGGTCAATGAGCAGTTCTTC.